The clone carrying this TCR beta chain appeared many times. The source of the sample is a study of metastatic and nonmetastatic thyroid tumors. Using MiXCR, TCRdb re-called clones from the PCR reads. Here the sample spans about 70,000 clones, more than 15% being singletons. V was cut by 1 base and J by 2 bases, with 14 bases left in between. There are 15 residues in the CDR3. The germline CDR1 and CDR2 sequences are GTSNPN and SVGIG (reference sequence). Nobody among the patients had been given any treatment before thyroid surgery. The clonotype comes from a female donor with papillary thyroid cancer or a benign thyroid nodule (not recorded which). Some clones in this sample may be carry-over from other donors' samples. The chain joins TRBV30 to TRBJ2-5, with TRBD1 as a possible D gene (5 bases). Material for sequencing was blood. CDR3 sequence: CAWSGRQNEQETQYF. Here the CDR3 DNA reads TGTGCCTGGAGTGGCAGACAGAATGAACAAGAGACCCAGTACTTC. Filled out from reference TRBV30 and TRBJ2-5, the complete variable domain reads SQTIHQWPATLVQPVGSPLSLECTVEGTSNPNLYWYRQAAGRGLQLLFYSVGIGQISSEVPQNLSASRPQDRQFILSSKKLLLSDSGFYLCAWSGRQNEQETQYFGPGTRLLVL.